This section outlines one T cell receptor (beta chain) sequence together with its context. Compared with germline, one end of the junction differs, possibly owing to a read error. The data stem from a study of blood T cell repertoires in COVID-19. The germline CDR1 and CDR2 sequences are SSHAT and FNYEAQ (reference sequence). The CDR3 is 13 amino acids. In the source study's methods: Estimation of nucleated cell counts relied on the amplification of reference gene primers. Assay: immunoSEQ multiplex PCR; the TCRdb copy retains only in-frame clones and omits some. The DNA was the basis for D and trimming; V, J and clone size are from that table. Of roughly 210,000 clones in the sample, over 75% were seen once.

What was sequenced was PBMCs or T cells enriched from blood (not recorded which). The chain couples TRBV7-7 to TRBJ2-1, with 7 bases identical to TRBD1. The sequence came from a man younger than 45 in a cohort exposed to, infected with or recovered from COVID-19 (not recorded which). CDR3 sequence (DNA): TGTGCTAGCAGCCGGGGACAGTTGGACGAGCAGTTCTTC. It is translated as CASSRGQLDEQFF.